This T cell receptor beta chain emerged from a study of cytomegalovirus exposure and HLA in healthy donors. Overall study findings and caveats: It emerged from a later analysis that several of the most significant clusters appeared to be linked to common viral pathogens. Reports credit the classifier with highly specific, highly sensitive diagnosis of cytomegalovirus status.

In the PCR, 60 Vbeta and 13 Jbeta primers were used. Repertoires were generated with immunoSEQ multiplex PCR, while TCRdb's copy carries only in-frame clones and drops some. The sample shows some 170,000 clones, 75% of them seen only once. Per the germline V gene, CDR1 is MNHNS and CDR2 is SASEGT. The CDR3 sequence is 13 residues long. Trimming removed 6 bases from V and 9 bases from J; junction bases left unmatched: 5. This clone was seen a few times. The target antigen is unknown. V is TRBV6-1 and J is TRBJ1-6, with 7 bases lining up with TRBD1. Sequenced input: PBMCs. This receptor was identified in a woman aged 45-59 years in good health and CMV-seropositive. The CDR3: CASRGGQTSPLHF. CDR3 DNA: TGTGCCAGCAGGGGGGGACAGACTTCACCCCTCCACTTT.